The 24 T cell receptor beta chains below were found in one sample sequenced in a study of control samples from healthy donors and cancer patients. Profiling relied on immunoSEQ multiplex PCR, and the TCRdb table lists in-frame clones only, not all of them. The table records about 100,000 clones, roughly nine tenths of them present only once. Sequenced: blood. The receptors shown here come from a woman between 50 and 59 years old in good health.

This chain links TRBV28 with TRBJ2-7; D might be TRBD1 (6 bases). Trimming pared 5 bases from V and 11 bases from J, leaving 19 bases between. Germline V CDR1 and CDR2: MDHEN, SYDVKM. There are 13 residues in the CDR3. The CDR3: CASSEQGPERKYV. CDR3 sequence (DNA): TGTGCCAGCAGTGAACAGGGACCCGAGAGGAAGTACGTC.

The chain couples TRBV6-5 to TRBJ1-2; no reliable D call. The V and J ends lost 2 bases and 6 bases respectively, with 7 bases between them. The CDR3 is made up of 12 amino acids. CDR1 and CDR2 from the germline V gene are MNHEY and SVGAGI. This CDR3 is CASSYPGNGYTF. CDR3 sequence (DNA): TGTGCCAGCAGTTACCCCGGAAATGGCTACACCTTC.

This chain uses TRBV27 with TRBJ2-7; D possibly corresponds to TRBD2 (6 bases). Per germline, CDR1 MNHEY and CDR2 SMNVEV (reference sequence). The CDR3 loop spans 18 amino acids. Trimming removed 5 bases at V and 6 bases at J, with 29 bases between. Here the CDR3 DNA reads TGTGCCAGCAGTAGGGACTTGTCCTCCCCACTAGCTGGCGGCGAGCAGTACTTC. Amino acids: CASSRDLSSPLAGGEQYF.

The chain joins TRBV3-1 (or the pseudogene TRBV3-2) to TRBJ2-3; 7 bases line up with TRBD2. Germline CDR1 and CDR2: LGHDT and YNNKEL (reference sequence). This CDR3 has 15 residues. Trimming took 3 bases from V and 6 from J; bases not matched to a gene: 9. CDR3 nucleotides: TGTGCCAGCAGCCACTGGCGGGGGACCAGGGATACGCAGTATTTT. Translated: CASSHWRGTRDTQYF.

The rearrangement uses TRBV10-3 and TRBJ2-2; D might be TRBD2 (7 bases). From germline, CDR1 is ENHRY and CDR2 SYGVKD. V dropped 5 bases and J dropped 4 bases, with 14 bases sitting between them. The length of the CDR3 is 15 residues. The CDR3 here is CAISPGGGPTGELFF. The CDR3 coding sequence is TGTGCCATCAGTCCTGGGGGGGGGCCCACCGGGGAGCTGTTTTTT.

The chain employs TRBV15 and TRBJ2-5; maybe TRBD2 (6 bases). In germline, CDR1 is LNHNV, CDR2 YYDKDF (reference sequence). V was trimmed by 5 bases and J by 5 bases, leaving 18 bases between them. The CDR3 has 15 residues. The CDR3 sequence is CATSGRGGGGETQYF. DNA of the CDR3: TGTGCCACCAGCGGGCGGGGAGGAGGAGGGGAGACCCAGTACTTC.

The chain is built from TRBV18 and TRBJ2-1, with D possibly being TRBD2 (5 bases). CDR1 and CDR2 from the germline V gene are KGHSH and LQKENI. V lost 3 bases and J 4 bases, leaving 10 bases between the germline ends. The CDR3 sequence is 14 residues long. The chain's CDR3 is CASSPGDVYNEQFF. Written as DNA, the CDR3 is TGTGCCAGCTCACCGGGAGACGTATACAATGAGCAGTTCTTC.

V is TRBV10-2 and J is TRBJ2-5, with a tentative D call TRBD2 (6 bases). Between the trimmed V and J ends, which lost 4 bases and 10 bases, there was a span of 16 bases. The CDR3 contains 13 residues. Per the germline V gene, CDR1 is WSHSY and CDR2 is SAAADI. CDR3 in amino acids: CASSAVRWGGQYF. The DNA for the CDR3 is TGCGCCAGCAGTGCCGTCCGCTGGGGAGGCCAGTACTTC.

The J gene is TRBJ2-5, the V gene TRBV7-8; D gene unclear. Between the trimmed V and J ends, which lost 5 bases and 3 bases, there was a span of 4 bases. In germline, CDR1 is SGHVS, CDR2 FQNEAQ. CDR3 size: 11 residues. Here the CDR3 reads CASSPKETQYF. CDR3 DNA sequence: TGTGCCAGCAGCCCCAAAGAGACCCAGTACTTC.

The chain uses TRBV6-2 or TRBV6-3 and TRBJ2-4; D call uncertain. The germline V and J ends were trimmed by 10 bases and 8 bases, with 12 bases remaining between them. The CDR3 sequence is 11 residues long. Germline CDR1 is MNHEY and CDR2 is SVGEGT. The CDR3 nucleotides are TGTGCCACCAGCAACAGCGACATTCAGTACTTC. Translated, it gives CATSNSDIQYF.

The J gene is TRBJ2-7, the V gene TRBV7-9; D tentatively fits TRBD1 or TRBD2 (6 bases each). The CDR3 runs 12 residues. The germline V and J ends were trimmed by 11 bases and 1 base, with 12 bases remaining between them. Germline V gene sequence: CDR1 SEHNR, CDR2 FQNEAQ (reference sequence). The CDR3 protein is CAGGTSSYEQYF. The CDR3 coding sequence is TGTGCCGGGGGGACATCATCCTACGAGCAGTACTTC. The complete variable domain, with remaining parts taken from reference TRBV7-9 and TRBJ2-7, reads DTGVSQNPRHKITKRGQNVTFRCDPISEHNRLYWYRQTLGQGPEFLTYFQNEAQLEKSRLLSDRFSAERPKGSFSTLEIQRTEQGDSAMYLCAGGTSSYEQYFGPGTRLTVT.

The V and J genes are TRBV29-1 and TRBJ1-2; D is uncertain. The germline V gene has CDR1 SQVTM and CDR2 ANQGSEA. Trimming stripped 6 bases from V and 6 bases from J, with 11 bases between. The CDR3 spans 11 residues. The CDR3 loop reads CSVGRADGYTF. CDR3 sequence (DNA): TGCAGCGTCGGAAGGGCGGATGGCTACACCTTC.

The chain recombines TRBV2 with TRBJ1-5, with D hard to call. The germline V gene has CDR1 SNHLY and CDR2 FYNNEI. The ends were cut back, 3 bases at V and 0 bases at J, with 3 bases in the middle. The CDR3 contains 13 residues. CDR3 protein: CASSDISNQPQHF. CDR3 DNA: TGTGCCAGCAGTGACATTAGCAATCAGCCCCAGCATTTT.

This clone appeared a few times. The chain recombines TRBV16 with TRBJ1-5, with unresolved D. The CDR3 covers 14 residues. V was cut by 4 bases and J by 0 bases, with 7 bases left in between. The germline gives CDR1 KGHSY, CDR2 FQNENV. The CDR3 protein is CASSRRNSNQPQHF. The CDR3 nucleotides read TGTGCCAGCAGCCGGAGAAATAGCAATCAGCCCCAGCATTTT.

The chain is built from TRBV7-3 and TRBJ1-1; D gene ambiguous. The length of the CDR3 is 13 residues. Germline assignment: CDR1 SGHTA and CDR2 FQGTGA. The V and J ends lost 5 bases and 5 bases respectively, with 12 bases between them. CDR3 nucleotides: TGTGCCAGCAGCCAAAGGAGTGGTACTGAAGCTTTCTTT. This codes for CASSQRSGTEAFF.

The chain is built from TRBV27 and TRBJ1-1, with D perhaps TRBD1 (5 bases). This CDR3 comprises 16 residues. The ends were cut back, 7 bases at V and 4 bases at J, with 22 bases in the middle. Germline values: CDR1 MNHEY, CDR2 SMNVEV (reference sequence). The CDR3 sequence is CASKRRDSGLGTEAFF. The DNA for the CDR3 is TGTGCCAGCAAAAGGCGTGATTCAGGGTTGGGCACTGAAGCTTTCTTT.

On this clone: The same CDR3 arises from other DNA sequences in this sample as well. The chain's CDR3 is CASSPGTANTEAFF. CDR3 coding DNA: TGTGCCAGCAGTCCCGGGACCGCGAACACTGAAGCTTTCTTT. This chain links TRBV27 with TRBJ1-1; D perhaps matches TRBD1 (5 bases). The germline V gene encodes CDR1 MNHEY and CDR2 SMNVEV (reference sequence). Trimming took 5 bases from V and 1 from J, leaving 11 bases between them. This CDR3 has 14 amino acids.

CDR3 region: CASSGVPGRSTGELFF. The CDR3 DNA is TGTGCCAGCAGCGGCGTCCCCGGGAGGTCAACCGGGGAGCTGTTTTTT. The chain joins TRBV9 to TRBJ2-2, with TRBD2 identical over 7 bases. The V and J ends lost 3 bases and 5 bases, in that order; junction bases with no gene match: 10. CDR3 length equals 16 residues. Looked up from germline, CDR1 is SGDLS and CDR2 is YYNGEE.

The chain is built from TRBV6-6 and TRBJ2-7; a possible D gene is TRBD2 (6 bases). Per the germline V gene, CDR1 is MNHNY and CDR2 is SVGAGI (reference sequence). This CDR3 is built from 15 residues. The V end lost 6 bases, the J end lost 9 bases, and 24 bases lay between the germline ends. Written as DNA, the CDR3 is TGTGCCAGCAGCAAGGGATTAGCGGCGGTCGGACGGCAGTACGTC. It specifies CASSKGLAAVGRQYV.

The CDR3 sequence: CASSSSDRYNEQFF. CDR3 in DNA: TGTGCCAGCAGCTCCTCCGACCGATACAATGAGCAGTTCTTC. The V gene is TRBV7-9, the J gene TRBJ2-1; D ambiguous. There are 14 residues in the CDR3. V was trimmed by 4 bases and J by 4 bases, leaving 11 bases between them. Germline V gene data show CDR1 as SEHNR and CDR2 as FQNEAQ (reference sequence). Looking up the rest from reference TRBV7-9 and TRBJ2-1 gives the full variable domain: DTGVSQNPRHKITKRGQNVTFRCDPISEHNRLYWYRQTLGQGPEFLTYFQNEAQLEKSRLLSDRFSAERPKGSFSTLEIQRTEQGDSAMYLCASSSSDRYNEQFFGPGTRLTVL.

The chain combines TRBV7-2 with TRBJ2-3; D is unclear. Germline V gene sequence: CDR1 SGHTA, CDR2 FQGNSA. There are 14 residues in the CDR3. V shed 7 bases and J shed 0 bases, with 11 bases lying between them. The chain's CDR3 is CASTPGWSTDTQYF. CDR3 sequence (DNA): TGTGCCAGCACCCCCGGGTGGAGCACAGATACGCAGTATTTT. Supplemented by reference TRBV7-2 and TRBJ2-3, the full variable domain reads GAGVSQSPSNKVTEKGKDVELRCDPISGHTALYWYRQSLGQGLEFLIYFQGNSAPDKSGLPSDRFSAERTGGSVSTLTIQRTQQEDSAVYLCASTPGWSTDTQYFGPGTRLTVL.

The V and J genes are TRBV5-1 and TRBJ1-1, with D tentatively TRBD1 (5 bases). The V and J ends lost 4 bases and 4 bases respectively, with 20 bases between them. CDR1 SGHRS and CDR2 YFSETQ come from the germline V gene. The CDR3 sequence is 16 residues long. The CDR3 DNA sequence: TGCGCCAGCAGCCGGGAAGGGGCGGGGGTAGGCACTGAAGCTTTCTTT. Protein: CASSREGAGVGTEAFF.

The CDR3 nucleotides are TGTGCCAGCAGTTTAAAGTTGGAGCAGCCCCAGCATTTT. Translation gives CASSLKLEQPQHF. This chain connects TRBV27 to TRBJ1-5; D not certain. The CDR3 has 13 amino acids. Germline CDR1 MNHEY, CDR2 SMNVEV (reference sequence). Trimming cost V 2 bases and J 7 bases, with 9 bases left between them.

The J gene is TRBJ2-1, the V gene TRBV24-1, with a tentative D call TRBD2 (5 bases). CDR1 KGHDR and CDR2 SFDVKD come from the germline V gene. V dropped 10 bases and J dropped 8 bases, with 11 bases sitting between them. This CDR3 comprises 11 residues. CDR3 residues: CATEVGHEQFF. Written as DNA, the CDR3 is TGTGCCACGGAGGTCGGTCATGAGCAGTTCTTC.